Shown below are 10 T cell receptor beta chains from a single sample sequenced in a study of graft-versus-host responses after intestinal transplantation. This table comes from immunoSEQ multiplex PCR, and its TCRdb copy is limited to in-frame clones, with some not included. The repertoire holds thousands of clones, with 65% to 75% as singletons. Sequenced material: PBMCs, taken approximately 540 days after intestinal transplant. The receptors shown here come from a human patient who received an intestinal transplant, so some T cells may come from the graft donor.

J is TRBJ2-3 and V is TRBV7-2; TRBD2 matches at 9 bases. Germline V CDR1 and CDR2: SGHTA, FQGNSA. The length of the CDR3 is 13 residues. Trimming took 9 bases from V and 1 from J; bases not matched to a gene: 2. The CDR3 nucleotides read TGTGCCAGACTAGCGGGCCGCACAGATACGCAGTATTTT. Residues: CARLAGRTDTQYF. Full variable domain (missing parts from reference TRBV7-2 and TRBJ2-3): GAGVSQSPSNKVTEKGKDVELRCDPISGHTALYWYRQSLGQGLEFLIYFQGNSAPDKSGLPSDRFSAERTGGSVSTLTIQRTQQEDSAVYLCARLAGRTDTQYFGPGTRLTVL.

This clone was seen a handful of times. The chain carries TRBV6-1 and TRBJ2-3; TRBD1 agrees at 11 bases. J was trimmed by 4 bases and V by 1 base; bases with no gene match: 1. CDR3 length: 15 residues. The germline V gene encodes CDR1 MNHNS and CDR2 SASEGT. The CDR3 coding sequence is TGTGCCAGCAGTGAAGGGACAGGGGGCGCAGATACGCAGTATTTT. Its translation: CASSEGTGGADTQYF.

J is TRBJ1-1 and V is TRBV6-5; tentative D call: TRBD1 (6 bases). This CDR3 has 15 residues. Trimming left V 0 bases short and J 0 bases short, with 8 bases between. Germline lookup yields CDR1 MNHEY and CDR2 SVGAGI. CDR3 residues: CASSYSTGMNTEAFF. The CDR3 nucleotides read TGTGCCAGCAGTTACTCTACAGGGATGAACACTGAAGCTTTCTTT.

V is TRBV4-3 and J is TRBJ2-2; D is perhaps TRBD1 (5 bases). Germline V CDR1 and CDR2: LGHNA, YSLEER. Trimming pared 3 bases from V and 6 bases from J, leaving 11 bases between. This CDR3 has 14 amino acids. CDR3 DNA: TGCGCCAGCAGCCATAGGGGCCCGTCCGGGGAGCTGTTTTTT. Protein sequence: CASSHRGPSGELFF.

This chain connects TRBV18 to TRBJ2-3; D uncertain. The CDR3 is 11 amino acids. The ends were cut back, 2 bases at V and 6 bases at J, with 3 bases in the middle. The germline gives CDR1 KGHSH, CDR2 LQKENI. The CDR3 bases are TGTGCCAGCTCACCAGCCGATACGCAGTATTTT. Amino acids: CASSPADTQYF.

The V call is TRBV18, the J call TRBJ2-1; no firm D call. The CDR3 runs to 12 residues. V was pared by 8 bases and J by 6 bases, with 11 bases between. Germline V gene sequence: CDR1 KGHSH, CDR2 LQKENI. The CDR3 reads CASHRGGNEQFF. DNA of the CDR3: TGTGCCAGCCATCGAGGCGGCAATGAGCAGTTCTTC.

The chain is built from TRBV6-5 and TRBJ2-7, with 10 nucleotides matching TRBD2. In germline, CDR1 is MNHEY, CDR2 SVGAGI. J gave up 4 bases and V 6 bases, and 6 bases lay outside the gene matches. The CDR3 loop spans 14 amino acids. Written as DNA, the CDR3 is TGTGCCAGCAGGAGCGGGGGGGCTTCTTACGAGCAGTACTTC. This translates into CASRSGGASYEQYF.

The chain carries TRBV6-4 and TRBJ1-2; TRBD1 might be the D (5 bases). Between the trimmed V and J ends, which lost 0 bases and 6 bases, there was a span of 8 bases. This CDR3 spans 13 amino acids. The germline V gene encodes CDR1 MRHNA and CDR2 SNTAGT. The CDR3 bases are TGTGCCAGCAGTGACTCGGAAGGGGATGGCTACACCTTC. As protein: CASSDSEGDGYTF.

Points on this clone: Other DNA sequences within the sample encode an identical CDR3. The chain links TRBV11-1 to TRBJ1-5, with TRBD1 matching over 7 bases. This CDR3 is 14 amino acids long. Per the germline V gene, CDR1 is SGHAT and CDR2 is FQDESV (reference sequence). V shed 1 base and J 4 bases; nucleotides not matched to a gene: 1. CDR3 region: CASSLGTGNQPQHF. In nucleotides, the CDR3 is TGTGCCAGCAGCTTAGGGACAGGTAATCAGCCCCAGCATTTT. Complete variable domain (other parts from reference TRBV11-1 and TRBJ1-5): EAEVAQSPRYKITEKSQAVAFWCDPISGHATLYWYRQILGQGPELLVQFQDESVVDDSQLPKDRFSAERLKGVDSTLKIQPAELGDSAMYLCASSLGTGNQPQHFGDGTRLSIL.

This chain connects TRBV5-6 to TRBJ2-7, with 10 bases that match TRBD1. Trimming removed 2 bases from V and 5 bases from J; junction bases left unmatched: 1. Germline V lookup: CDR1 SGHDT, CDR2 YYEEEE. The CDR3 sequence is 13 residues long. The CDR3 region has the DNA TGTGCCAGCAGCTTCGGGACAGGGGACGAGCAGTACTTC. This codes for CASSFGTGDEQYF.